This T cell receptor (beta chain) was captured by sequencing in a study of shared clonotypes between healthy human individuals. Points from the study as a whole: Naive subsets tended to show greater estimated richness than memory subsets. Investigators collected only blood, and repertoires in tissues likely differ.

Germline V CDR1 and CDR2: SGHRS, YFSETQ. V was trimmed by 0 bases and J by 2 bases, leaving 14 bases between them. CDR3 length: 16 amino acids. The protocol was immunoSEQ multiplex PCR, while the TCRdb copy is restricted to in-frame clones and leaves out a portion. The sample contains about 590,000 clones, roughly 95% of which appear only once. CD45RO-negative CD8 cells positively selected for CCR7 made up the naive population, which excluded terminally differentiated effector memory CD45RA+ cells. All the donors were Caucasian adults who lived in Nashville, Tennessee. Comments on this clone: What it binds is not known.

The sequence was obtained from a young woman in good health. The chain employs TRBV5-1 and TRBJ1-1; no clear D gene. The specimen was naive CD8+ T cells sorted from blood. CDR3: CASSLGRSERNTEAFF. The CDR3 bases are TGCGCCAGCAGCTTGGGGCGATCAGAAAGAAACACTGAAGCTTTCTTT.